The 19 T cell receptor beta chains given below trace back to one sample, sequenced in a study of cytomegalovirus exposure and HLA in healthy donors. Primers included in the PCR were 60 Vbeta and 13 Jbeta primers. Here immunoSEQ multiplex PCR was the method, and the copy in TCRdb shows in-frame clones only, minus some. The sample consists of 130,000 or so clones, 75% to 80% of them appearing once. Sequenced material: PBMCs. These receptors originate from a male donor in good health and CMV-seronegative.

This sequence joins TRBV9 and TRBJ1-3, with 10 bases matching TRBD1. With V trimmed by 0 bases and J by 3 bases, 6 bases remained unmatched. CDR1 is SGDLS, CDR2 YYNGEE, per germline. This CDR3 is built from 17 residues. The CDR3 DNA reads TGTGCCAGCAGCGTAGGGGACAGGGGCACCTTTGGAAACACCATATATTTT. Translation: CASSVGDRGTFGNTIYF.

The genes are TRBV18 and TRBJ1-5; 7 nucleotides match TRBD1. The trim removed 2 bases at V and 4 bases at J, leaving 2 bases unmatched. The CDR3 is 14 residues long. Germline CDR1 KGHSH, CDR2 LQKENI. The CDR3 reads CASSPGTENQPQHF. CDR3 DNA: TGTGCCAGCTCACCAGGGACAGAAAATCAGCCCCAGCATTTT.

This clone was seen only a few times. The rearrangement links TRBV4-3 to TRBJ2-3; 14 bases align to TRBD2. The CDR3 is made up of 16 amino acids. V trimming: 4 bases; J trimming: 1 base; junction bases outside the gene matches: 1. Germline lookup yields CDR1 LGHNA and CDR2 YSLEER. CDR3 DNA sequence: TGCGCCAGCAGCCGACTAGCGGGGGGGGGCACAGATACGCAGTATTTT. Its translation is CASSRLAGGGTDTQYF.

The chain couples TRBV18 to TRBJ1-6; the D gene is possibly TRBD1 (6 bases). CDR1 and CDR2 from the germline V gene are KGHSH and LQKENI. Deletions cut 2 bases from V and 10 bases from J, with 12 bases between. This CDR3 region has 14 residues. Written as DNA, the CDR3 is TGTGCCAGCTCACCAGCAGGGGCTAGGTCACCCCTCCACTTT. Its translation is CASSPAGARSPLHF. Using reference TRBV18 and TRBJ1-6 for the parts outside the CDR3, the full variable domain is NAGVMQNPRHLVRRRGQEARLRCSPMKGHSHVYWYRQLPEEGLKFMVYLQKENIIDESGMPKERFSAEFPKEGPSILRIQQVVRGDSAAYFCASSPAGARSPLHFGNGTRLTVT.

This chain connects TRBV27 to TRBJ1-6; TRBD1 aligns across 9 bases. Germline V gene lookup returns CDR1 MNHEY and CDR2 SMNVEV (reference sequence). V lost 3 bases and J lost 7; bases outside the gene matches: 4. This CDR3 spans 15 amino acids. The CDR3 loop reads CASSFGQGSNSPLHF. In DNA, the CDR3 is TGTGCCAGCAGTTTCGGACAGGGGAGCAATTCACCCCTCCACTTT.

The chain uses TRBV7-6 and TRBJ2-2, with D perhaps TRBD2 (6 bases). CDR1 SGHVS and CDR2 FNYEAQ come from the germline V gene. V was clipped by 3 bases and J by 8 bases, with 13 bases between them. This CDR3 spans 14 amino acids. The CDR3 protein is CASSFLAIRGELFF. CDR3 nucleotides: TGTGCCAGCAGCTTTCTAGCGATTCGAGGGGAGCTGTTTTTT.

The chain is built from TRBV4-3 and TRBJ2-2; D unresolved. Germline CDR1 is LGHNA and CDR2 is YSLEER. V lost 0 bases to trimming and J lost 2 bases, with 7 bases between them. The CDR3 spans 15 residues. The CDR3 sequence: CASSQEAQNTGELFF. The CDR3 nucleotides read TGCGCCAGCAGCCAAGAAGCCCAAAACACCGGGGAGCTGTTTTTT.

This chain joins TRBV6-1 and TRBJ2-1; TRBD1 aligns across 9 bases. Unmatched junction bases numbered 4, after V lost 1 base and J lost 6 bases. This CDR3 is 15 amino acids long. Germline V CDR1 and CDR2: MNHNS, SASEGT. This CDR3 reads CASSEVSTGGNEQFF. CDR3 in DNA: TGTGCCAGCAGTGAAGTTTCGACAGGGGGCAATGAGCAGTTCTTC.

V is TRBV7-6 and J is TRBJ1-3; possible D gene TRBD1, 5 bases. The CDR3 runs 14 residues. CDR1 is SGHVS and CDR2 is FNYEAQ in the germline V gene. Trimming removed 3 bases from V and 4 bases from J, with 10 bases in between. The CDR3 region has the DNA TGTGCCAGCAGCTTTGCGGGGCCCGGAAACACCATATATTTT. This gives the protein CASSFAGPGNTIYF.

This CDR3 reads CASSPTGTGFYEQYF. The DNA for the CDR3 is TGTGCCAGCAGCCCGACCGGGACAGGGTTCTACGAGCAGTACTTC. V is TRBV5-6 and J is TRBJ2-7; 9 bases line up with TRBD1. The trim removed 4 bases at V and 3 bases at J, leaving 8 bases unmatched. This CDR3 is built from 15 residues. Per germline, CDR1 SGHDT and CDR2 YYEEEE. Full variable domain (rest looked up from reference TRBV5-6 and TRBJ2-7): DAGVTQSPTHLIKTRGQQVTLRCSPKSGHDTVSWYQQALGQGPQFIFQYYEEEERQRGNFPDRFSGHQFPNYSSELNVNALLLGDSALYLCASSPTGTGFYEQYFGPGTRLTVT.

The J gene is TRBJ1-3, the V gene TRBV11-2; TRBD1 is a possible D gene (6 bases). V shed 6 bases and J shed 2 bases, with 14 bases lying between them. CDR1 is SGHAT, CDR2 FQNNGV, per germline. There are 15 residues in the CDR3. Here the CDR3 reads CASSPTGLTGNTIYF. The CDR3 DNA sequence: TGTGCCAGCAGTCCAACAGGGTTAACTGGAAACACCATATATTTT.

The chain uses TRBV7-2 and TRBJ2-1; 7 bases are shared with TRBD1. Unmatched junction bases numbered 7, after V lost 7 bases and J lost 4 bases. Germline V gene data show CDR1 as SGHTA and CDR2 as FQGNSA. CDR3 size: 14 residues. The CDR3 spells CASKGAGAYNEQFF. The CDR3 DNA sequence: TGTGCCAGCAAGGGGGCAGGGGCGTACAATGAGCAGTTCTTC.

This clone has a single count. The chain carries TRBV5-5 and TRBJ1-4, with TRBD1 identical over 8 bases. V lost 4 bases and J lost 7; bases outside the gene matches: 6. Germline V lookup: CDR1 SGHKS, CDR2 YYEKEE (reference sequence). CDR3 size: 14 residues. CDR3 bases: TGTGCCAGCAGCCGACAGGGGAGGGGTGAAAAACTGTTTTTT. Its protein product is CASSRQGRGEKLFF.

V is TRBV5-1 and J is TRBJ2-7, with 8 bases fitting TRBD2. Germline assignment: CDR1 SGHRS and CDR2 YFSETQ. This CDR3 comprises 17 residues. The ends lost 4 bases at V and 2 bases at J; junction bases unmatched: 14. The CDR3, as DNA: TGCGCCAGCAGCCCACCGGCCGGGACTAGTTTTCCCTACGAGCAGTACTTC. Translation: CASSPPAGTSFPYEQYF.

V is TRBV6-6 and J is TRBJ1-2; the D gene is possibly TRBD1 (5 bases). The CDR3 is 15 amino acids. V was shortened by 4 bases and J by 3 bases, with 15 bases between the two germline ends. Germline V lookup: CDR1 MNHNY, CDR2 SVGAGI (reference sequence). CDR3 bases: TGTGCCAGCAGTTCTGACAGACCCACGTACTATGGCTACACCTTC. As protein: CASSSDRPTYYGYTF.

This chain links TRBV30 with TRBJ2-1, with 10 positions matching TRBD2. The CDR3 is 14 residues long. The V gene's germline CDR1 is GTSNPN and CDR2 SVGIG (reference sequence). V trimming: 4 bases; J trimming: 2 bases; junction bases outside the gene matches: 2. CDR3 loop: CAWISGGAYNEQFF. The DNA for the CDR3 is TGTGCCTGGATAAGCGGGGGGGCCTACAATGAGCAGTTCTTC.

About this clone itself: One end of the junction fails to match germline, which may point to a read error. The CDR3 DNA sequence: TGTGCTAGCAGCTCCCCCCAGGCTGGGGGGGCGAGCACCGGGGAGCTGTTTTTT. It specifies CASSSPQAGGASTGELFF. The chain links TRBV7-7 to TRBJ2-2; D possibly corresponds to TRBD2 (7 bases). This CDR3 has 18 residues. In germline, CDR1 is SSHAT, CDR2 FNYEAQ (reference sequence). The whole variable domain, remainder taken from reference TRBV7-7 and TRBJ2-2, is GAGVSQSPRYKVTKRGQDVTLRCDPISSHATLYWYQQALGQGPEFLTYFNYEAQPDKSGLPSDRFSAERPEGSISTLTIQRTEQRDSAMYRCASSSPQAGGASTGELFFGEGSRLTVL.

The J gene is TRBJ1-5, the V gene TRBV5-6; 7 nucleotides line up with TRBD1. This CDR3 has 13 amino acids. Trimming removed 3 bases from V and 4 bases from J; junction bases left unmatched: 1. The germline V gene encodes CDR1 SGHDT and CDR2 YYEEEE. For the CDR3, the DNA is TGTGCCAGCAGCTGGGGACAGAATCAGCCCCAGCATTTT. Translation: CASSWGQNQPQHF.

V and J are TRBV9 and TRBJ2-7; possible D gene TRBD2, 6 bases. Per the germline V gene, CDR1 is SGDLS and CDR2 is YYNGEE. CDR3 size: 13 residues. V lost 0 bases and J 3 bases, leaving 7 bases between the germline ends. The CDR3 here is CASSVGGDYEQYF. Here the CDR3 DNA reads TGTGCCAGCAGCGTAGGCGGGGACTACGAGCAGTACTTC.